The present entry profiles one T cell receptor (beta chain) with its context. By how much of the sample it makes up, this clonotype is medium-sized (0.01 to 0.1%). No cognate antigen has been identified for it. No much larger clonotype is one base removed from it; base qualities were not supplied. Healthy adult donors provided non-mobilized peripheral blood. Primary CD8+ T cells were enriched with magnetic beads using the Miltenyi CD8+ T cell Isolation Kit. Blood naive CD8 T cells were FACS sorted as CD3+TCRalphabeta+CD8+CD45RO-CCR7+ before RNA extraction. For each sample, total RNA was purified from approximately 40,000 to 200,000 sorted cells using the RNeasy Micro kit, and RNA quality was assessed on an Agilent RNA 6000 Nano chip. V is shortened by 2 bases, J by 2 bases, and the region joining them spans 11 bases. From the cysteine through the phenylalanine, the CDR3 covers 14 amino acids. The entry retains the CDR3 DNA only, 42 bases that are in frame from base 1. Via the germline V gene (reference sequence), CDR1 is DFQATT and CDR2 SNEGSKA.

This sample was included in a study of T cells generated in artificial thymic organoids (dated by TCRdb to 2015 to 2018). Concerning the study at large: The TCR alpha and beta CDR3 repertoires of CD8 single positive T cells derived from in vitro artificial thymic organoids were compared with those of thymic and peripheral blood naive CD8 T cells. The displayed repertoire sequencing data were described as being representative of three independent experiments.

What the study reported, not specific to this receptor: Organoid-derived CD8 single positive T cells showed physiological TCR clonotype diversity comparable to thymic and blood naive CD8 T cells.

TCRalpha and TCRbeta libraries were amplified in separate semi-nested PCR reactions using Advantage 2 and reverse primers located in the TRAC or TRBC constant regions. Between roughly 3 and 500 ng of total RNA was used as input for first-strand cDNA synthesis. TCR cDNA libraries were made by 5'-RACE with the SMARTer PCR cDNA Synthesis kit, using a poly-dT primer for first-strand synthesis. Sample-specific 5-nucleotide barcodes were carried by the semi-nested constant-region reverse primers, and the resulting products were cleaned using the Zymo DNA Clean and Concentrator-5 kit. Up to ten barcoded samples were pooled, ligated to Illumina adaptors and sequenced as 2 x 150 bp paired-end reads on an Illumina MiSeq. In the source study's methods: After demultiplexing, reads were aligned using BLAT against a custom library built from IMGT containing every combination of human TRAV, TRAJ, TRBV, TRBD and TRBJ. The best BLAT hits were picked using pslCDnaFilter (-maxAligns=1, -ignoreIntrons), and custom Perl scripts were used to calculate clonotype frequencies. The public reads were reanalyzed by TCRdb: fastp trimming at Q25, MiXCR alignment, in-frame beta chains only. Rows with a matching CDR3 protein are joined into one entry that keeps the most common DNA and genes. The V and J calls were determined by TCRdb, not by the authors. Within this sample are roughly 5,100 distinct CDR3 sequences, with roughly 32% of them counted one time only. In total, the top ten clones hold about 2.4% of the sample.

Specimen: naive CD8+ T cells from blood. The label giving this sample's cell subset or site can be read as: CD3+TCRalphabeta+CD8SP T cells; for blood, CD45RO-CCR7+ naive CD8+ T cells. The chain was built from TRBV20-1 and TRBJ2-3; the D segment could be TRBD2, given 5 matching bases. This TCR derives from a human donor who gave cord blood stem cells for thymic organoid culture, a cardiac surgery patient who gave postnatal thymus, or a blood donor (not recorded which). The DNA is TGCAGTGCTAGAAGGACTTTCGACACAGATACGCAGTATTTT. This sequence encodes CSARRTFDTDTQYF.